Here is one T cell receptor (beta chain) with its context. This table comes from immunoSEQ multiplex PCR, and its TCRdb copy is limited to in-frame clones, with some not included. This sample carries roughly 300,000 clones, 88% of them seen once, and the ten largest clones take just under 9.5%. These data come from a study of blood T cell repertoires in COVID-19. Study background: Sites across the United States, Italy and Spain contributed samples from acute and convalescent COVID-19.

The germline V and J ends were trimmed by 0 bases and 0 bases, with 8 bases remaining between them. CDR1 and CDR2 from the germline V gene are MGHRA and YSYEKL. The CDR3 runs 15 residues. This receptor was obtained from a man between 18 and 35 years old with active or convalescent COVID-19. V gene TRBV4-1 combines with J gene TRBJ1-1, with a weak D call TRBD1 (5 bases). Material for sequencing was peripheral blood. For the CDR3, the DNA is TGCGCCAGCAGCCAAGATGGCAGGGTGAACACTGAAGCTTTCTTT. Amino acid sequence: CASSQDGRVNTEAFF.